This TCR beta chain was sequenced during a study of CD8 T cells in ankylosing spondylitis. General study points: What appeared characteristic of ankylosing spondylitis blood was a TCR beta motif of fewer than ten highly homologous variants.

MiXCR was run by TCRdb on the 5' RACE reads, yielding one entry per CDR3 protein. The data show approximately 340,000 distinct CDR3 sequences, around 15% seen once. This CDR3 contains 18 residues. V trimming: 10 bases; J trimming: 5 bases; junction bases outside the gene matches: 21. About this clonotype itself: Its target is not known.

The chain uses TRBV12-3 or TRBV12-4 and TRBJ2-2, with 8 nucleotides matching TRBD1. The TCR comes from a male donor with ankylosing spondylitis or in good health (not recorded which). Sample: blood, either unsorted or a sorted T cell fraction (not recorded which). This chain's CDR3 is CATSPGDRTYQRTGELFF. In DNA form, the CDR3 reads TGTGCCACCAGCCCGGGGGACAGGACTTACCAGAGGACCGGGGAGCTGTTTTTT.